Below are 8 T cell receptor beta chains sequenced from a single sample in a study of technical replicates of blood from a handful of donors (dated by TCRdb to the late 2010s). Receptors were amplified or captured by the immunoSEQ multiplex PCR assay. Here the immuneACCESS table is served through TCRdb, limited to in-frame sequences with V and J called. Missing clones are a known gap in these copies; in checked studies unresolved V genes cover under half, and the rest lacks a known reason. The sample data list about 97,000 clones, and about 95% of these were observed just once. About 0.35% of the sample is held by the ten biggest clonotypes. The sample comprised T cells isolated from PBMCs. All receptors derive from a human donor in good health.

The chain joins TRBV11-2 to TRBJ2-7; the match to TRBD1 covers 7 bases. This CDR3 region has 12 residues. Germline lookup yields CDR1 SGHAT and CDR2 FQNNGV. The J segment lost 5 bases and the V segment lost 5 bases, leaving 3 bases of the junction unmatched. The CDR3 reads CASSIQGNEQYF. CDR3 coding DNA: TGTGCCAGCAGCATACAGGGGAACGAGCAGTACTTC.

The gene calls are TRBV12-5 and TRBJ1-4; D possibly corresponds to TRBD1 (6 bases). In germline, CDR1 is LGHNT, CDR2 FRNRAP. V was shortened by 4 bases and J by 8 bases, with 17 bases between the two germline ends. The CDR3 sequence is 15 residues long. The CDR3 reads CASGWTTRGSEKLFF. In DNA, the CDR3 is TGTGCTAGTGGTTGGACGACAAGGGGGTCGGAAAAACTGTTTTTT. Complete variable domain (other parts from reference TRBV12-5 and TRBJ1-4): DARVTQTPRHKVTEMGQEVTMRCQPILGHNTVFWYRQTMMQGLELLAYFRNRAPLDDSGMPKDRFSAEMPDATLATLKIQPSEPRDSAVYFCASGWTTRGSEKLFFGSGTQLSVL.

This chain uses TRBV10-3 with TRBJ2-7; 8 nucleotides line up with TRBD1. Trimming at V came to 2 bases and at J to 3 bases, leaving 0 bases not matched to a gene. Per the germline V gene, CDR1 is ENHRY and CDR2 is SYGVKD. This CDR3 has 13 amino acids. CDR3 protein: CAISETGGYEQYF. In nucleotides, the CDR3 is TGTGCCATCAGTGAGACAGGGGGCTACGAGCAGTACTTC.

The chain carries TRBV5-4 and TRBJ2-7, with a tentative D call TRBD2 (5 bases). From germline, CDR1 is SGHNT and CDR2 YYREEE (reference sequence). V lost 2 bases and J lost 7, with 16 bases in between. CDR3 length: 14 amino acids. This chain's CDR3 is CASSFPGIGQEQYF. The CDR3 DNA follows: TGTGCCAGCAGCTTCCCGGGAATAGGCCAGGAGCAGTACTTC.

The chain links TRBV6-6 to TRBJ1-1, with D maybe TRBD1 (6 bases). CDR3 length: 13 residues. Germline CDR1 and CDR2: MNHNY and SVGAGI (reference sequence). V was clipped by 6 bases and J by 4 bases, with 12 bases between them. Written as DNA, the CDR3 is TGTGCCAGCAGCTCAGGGGATTTCACTGAAGCTTTCTTT. Its protein is CASSSGDFTEAFF.

This rearrangement joins TRBV7-6 to TRBJ2-1, with 7 bases that match TRBD1. The germline CDR1 and CDR2 sequences are SGHVS and FNYEAQ. With 5 bases clipped from V and 3 bases from J, the junction kept 1 base outside the gene matches. The CDR3 length is 13 residues. In DNA, the CDR3 is TGTGCCAGCAGCCGGGACAGCTACAATGAGCAGTTCTTC. Translation gives CASSRDSYNEQFF.

This chain's CDR3 is CASSLVSGQGYTGELFF. The DNA of the CDR3 is TGTGCCAGCAGCTTAGTCTCGGGGCAGGGGTACACCGGGGAGCTGTTTTTT. The chain uses TRBV7-8 and TRBJ2-2, with D possibly being TRBD1 (6 bases). Trimming removed 1 base from V and 3 bases from J, with 15 bases in between. This CDR3 has 17 amino acids. Germline V gives CDR1 SGHVS, CDR2 FQNEAQ. Together with reference TRBV7-8 and TRBJ2-2, the CDR3 gives the full variable domain: GAGVSQSPRYKVAKRGQDVALRCDPISGHVSLFWYQQALGQGPEFLTYFQNEAQLDKSGLPSDRFFAERPEGSVSTLKIQRTQQEDSAVYLCASSLVSGQGYTGELFFGEGSRLTVL.

This clone was observed a single time. The J gene is TRBJ1-5, the V gene TRBV7-2; D gene unclear. The V end was cut by 3 bases, the J end by 2 bases, with 14 bases between. The germline V gene has CDR1 SGHTA and CDR2 FQGNSA. This CDR3 is built from 16 residues. CDR3: CASSFSFLGGNQPQHF. The CDR3 DNA follows: TGTGCCAGCAGCTTCTCCTTCTTAGGAGGCAATCAGCCCCAGCATTTT.